This TCR beta chain was recorded in a study of T cell repertoires in cytomegalovirus infection. Overall study: From public TCR beta signatures came an indication of both CMV infection and matching HLA type.

There are many counts of this clonotype. The antigen is unknown. TCRdb re-called the reads with MiXCR, one entry per CDR3 protein. This sample has 310,000 or so distinct CDR3 sequences, with about 9.2% found just once. Study-level results: What dominated the ex vivo response were HLA-C-restricted CMV-specific TCR beta clonotypes. Summed public TCR beta family frequency identified CMV carriers bearing the relevant HLA.

The V and J ends lost 5 bases and 2 bases respectively, with 10 bases between them. The germline gives CDR1 SGHTA, CDR2 FQGNSA. The CDR3 has 15 amino acids. The TCR comes from a human donor in good health (CMV status not recorded). Some clones in this sample may be carry-over from other donors' samples. The chain is built from TRBV7-2 and TRBJ2-6; no reliable D call. Sequences were obtained from PBMCs. This chain's CDR3 is CASSKERPGANVLTF. The DNA of the CDR3 is TGTGCCAGCAGCAAGGAGAGGCCTGGGGCCAACGTCCTGACTTTC.